These T cell receptor beta chains were read from a single sample in a study of cytomegalovirus exposure and HLA in healthy donors. Clones were read by immunoSEQ multiplex PCR, and TCRdb kept only the in-frame ones, dropping some. In the table there are around 180,000 clones, roughly 87% of which are singletons. Sequenced: PBMCs. The receptors derive from a girl less than two years old in good health and CMV-seronegative. Each CDR3 is given with its conserved first and last residue.

cdr3_aa: CASSRTSGGTTDTQYF; cdr3_length: 16; v_call: TRBV5-1; j_call: TRBJ2-3
cdr3_aa: CASSDGPGTGPYEQYF; cdr3_length: 16; v_call: TRBV6-1; j_call: TRBJ2-7
cdr3_aa: CSVVQGAGANVLTF; cdr3_length: 14; v_call: TRBV29-1; j_call: TRBJ2-6
cdr3_aa: CASRRTVVGGTEAFF; cdr3_length: 15; v_call: TRBV27; j_call: TRBJ1-1
cdr3_aa: CAWSVDRAYTF; cdr3_length: 11; v_call: TRBV30; j_call: TRBJ1-2
cdr3_aa: CASSPFGPETQYF; cdr3_length: 13; v_call: TRBV4-1; j_call: TRBJ2-5
cdr3_aa: CASSTDRVGDTQYF; cdr3_length: 14; v_call: TRBV5-1; j_call: TRBJ2-3
cdr3_aa: CASSEGRGGTQYF; cdr3_length: 13; v_call: TRBV2; j_call: TRBJ2-5
cdr3_aa: CASSFSGSYEQYF; cdr3_length: 13; v_call: TRBV7-2; j_call: TRBJ2-7
cdr3_aa: CASSPQGRGTEAFF; cdr3_length: 14; v_call: TRBV27; j_call: TRBJ1-1
cdr3_aa: CASSEADLANYGYTF; cdr3_length: 15; v_call: TRBV6-1; j_call: TRBJ1-2
cdr3_aa: CASSVGRGEQYF; cdr3_length: 12; v_call: TRBV2; j_call: TRBJ2-7
cdr3_aa: CAWRLTAGITYEQYF; cdr3_length: 15; v_call: TRBV30; j_call: NA
cdr3_aa: CASSRLGGHNSPLHF; cdr3_length: 15; v_call: TRBV7-3; j_call: TRBJ1-6
cdr3_aa: CSSGEVTQYF; cdr3_length: 10; v_call: TRBV29-1; j_call: TRBJ2-5
cdr3_aa: CAISEPNSGTGIYEQYF; cdr3_length: 17; v_call: TRBV10-3; j_call: TRBJ2-7
cdr3_aa: CASSKALAEVSLHNEQFF; cdr3_length: 18; v_call: TRBV21-1; j_call: TRBJ2-1
cdr3_aa: CASSLWTSGRGEQYF; cdr3_length: 15; v_call: TRBV7-2; j_call: TRBJ2-7
cdr3_aa: CASSGQGATGELFF; cdr3_length: 14; v_call: TRBV9; j_call: TRBJ2-2
cdr3_aa: CASSIRTGASPLHF; cdr3_length: 14; v_call: TRBV19; j_call: TRBJ1-6
cdr3_aa: CASTPQVIQAGANVLTF; cdr3_length: 17; v_call: TRBV2; j_call: TRBJ2-6
cdr3_aa: CASSISGYSNQPQHF; cdr3_length: 15; v_call: TRBV19; j_call: TRBJ1-5
cdr3_aa: CASSLILASSYNEQFF; cdr3_length: 16; v_call: TRBV5-1; j_call: TRBJ2-1
cdr3_aa: CASSIQHRSSYEQYF; cdr3_length: 15; v_call: TRBV19; j_call: TRBJ2-7
cdr3_aa: CASSPSGTGNEKLFF; cdr3_length: 15; v_call: TRBV9; j_call: TRBJ1-4
cdr3_aa: CASSVDRYSYEQYF; cdr3_length: 14; v_call: TRBV9; j_call: TRBJ2-7
cdr3_aa: CASSLDRGWRGTDTQYF; cdr3_length: 17; v_call: TRBV5-1; j_call: TRBJ2-3
cdr3_aa: CASSQRDRINEKLFF; cdr3_length: 15; v_call: TRBV7-9; j_call: TRBJ1-4
cdr3_aa: CASSGIENGRVDEQYF; cdr3_length: 16; v_call: TRBV9; j_call: TRBJ2-7
cdr3_aa: CASSTGTGGYTEAFF; cdr3_length: 15; v_call: TRBV18; j_call: TRBJ1-1
cdr3_aa: CASSSLGGGGSTEAFF; cdr3_length: 16; v_call: TRBV7-8; j_call: TRBJ1-1
cdr3_aa: CASSVNFGGSYNEQFF; cdr3_length: 16; v_call: TRBV6-1; j_call: TRBJ2-1
cdr3_aa: CSVETGSGYTF; cdr3_length: 11; v_call: TRBV29-1; j_call: TRBJ1-2
cdr3_aa: CASSSGQGGKLFF; cdr3_length: 13; v_call: TRBV5-1; j_call: TRBJ1-4
cdr3_aa: CAVRDSGAYEQYF; cdr3_length: 13; v_call: TRBV10-3; j_call: TRBJ2-7
cdr3_aa: CASSLDSGTGSSEQYF; cdr3_length: 16; v_call: TRBV7-8; j_call: TRBJ2-7
cdr3_aa: CASSLLGQGYTGELFF; cdr3_length: 16; v_call: TRBV5-1; j_call: TRBJ2-2
cdr3_aa: CASSKPAGLFTDTQYF; cdr3_length: 16; v_call: TRBV11-2; j_call: TRBJ2-3
cdr3_aa: CASSVAPFPSGGSDEQFF; cdr3_length: 18; v_call: TRBV9; j_call: TRBJ2-1
cdr3_aa: CASNSGLAVDEQYF; cdr3_length: 14; v_call: TRBV27; j_call: TRBJ2-7
cdr3_aa: CAWSVGAGPYNEQFF; cdr3_length: 15; v_call: TRBV30; j_call: TRBJ2-1
cdr3_aa: CAWSVWRRDFHNEQFF; cdr3_length: 16; v_call: TRBV30; j_call: TRBJ2-1
cdr3_aa: CASSLMQRGTAYGYTF; cdr3_length: 16; v_call: TRBV5-4; j_call: TRBJ1-2
cdr3_aa: CASSSATGSSGEKLFF; cdr3_length: 16; v_call: TRBV9; j_call: TRBJ1-4
cdr3_aa: CASSQVLGGGDGELFF; cdr3_length: 16; v_call: TRBV4-2; j_call: TRBJ2-2
cdr3_aa: CASSPDRANEQYF; cdr3_length: 13; v_call: TRBV18; j_call: TRBJ2-7
cdr3_aa: CASSRQRESTGELFF; cdr3_length: 15; v_call: TRBV19; j_call: TRBJ2-2
cdr3_aa: CASRLTGYSEKLFF; cdr3_length: 14; v_call: TRBV5-1; j_call: TRBJ1-4
cdr3_aa: CASTLDAANYGYTF; cdr3_length: 14; v_call: TRBV7-2; j_call: TRBJ1-2
cdr3_aa: CASSRSDGPRANMAFF; cdr3_length: 16; v_call: TRBV19; j_call: TRBJ1-1
cdr3_aa: CAWSVLGIGQFF; cdr3_length: 12; v_call: TRBV30; j_call: TRBJ2-1
cdr3_aa: CASSAPRDFMNTEAFF; cdr3_length: 16; v_call: TRBV2; j_call: TRBJ1-1
cdr3_aa: CASSLVFRGKATEAFF; cdr3_length: 16; v_call: TRBV11-2; j_call: TRBJ1-1